The 7 T cell receptor beta chains reported below all come from one sample, sequenced in a study of T cells in Graves' hyperthyroidism and ophthalmopathy. Amplified TCR beta CDR3 regions derived from RNA transcripts. The HTBI primer set served for first-round RT-PCR of the TCR CDR3. TCRdb re-analysed the multiplex PCR reads in MiXCR, keeping a single row per CDR3 protein. The data contain more than 500,000 distinct CDR3 sequences, approximately 48% of them singletons. The sequenced sample consisted of peripheral blood or thyroid tissue (not recorded which). Every receptor here comes from an adult woman with Graves' disease, either hyperthyroidism or ophthalmopathy (not recorded which).

There are many counts of this clonotype. The chain has TRBV2 and TRBJ1-5; D not resolved. Germline assignment: CDR1 SNHLY and CDR2 FYNNEI. Trimming cost V 1 base and J 6 bases, with 4 bases left between them. The CDR3 totals 12 residues. The CDR3 protein is CASSEERQPQHF. Here the CDR3 DNA reads TGTGCCAGCAGTGAAGAACGTCAGCCCCAGCATTTT.

This clonotype was counted a few times. This chain uses TRBV28 with TRBJ2-7; 7 positions agree with TRBD2. The CDR3 is made up of 15 amino acids. After removal of 2 bases from V and 3 bases from J, the junction contained 7 bases not matched to a gene. Germline CDR1 reads MDHEN; CDR2 reads SYDVKM. Here the CDR3 reads CASSLPGGNLYEQYF. Here the CDR3 DNA reads TGTGCCAGCAGTTTACCCGGGGGGAACCTCTACGAGCAGTACTTC.

At least ten counts were recorded for this clonotype. The chain is built from TRBV10-2 and TRBJ1-5; tentative D call: TRBD1 (5 bases). Trimming shortened V by 3 bases and J by 1 base, and 10 bases separated the two germline ends. The CDR3 runs to 15 residues. From germline, CDR1 is WSHSY and CDR2 SAAADI. CDR3 sequence (DNA): TGCGCCAGCAGTGAACGGGGCAAAAGCAATCAGCCCCAGCATTTT. Translation: CASSERGKSNQPQHF.

This sequence joins TRBV20-1 and TRBJ2-7; 8 bases line up with TRBD2. The ends lost 1 base at V and 4 bases at J; junction bases unmatched: 12. CDR3 size: 16 residues. In germline, CDR1 is DFQATT, CDR2 SNEGSKA (reference sequence). CDR3 sequence (DNA): TGCAGTGCTAGAGGCGCTACTGCAGCGGGAGTGTACGAGCAGTACTTC. The encoded protein is CSARGATAAGVYEQYF.

CDR3 nucleotides: TGCGCCAGCAGTGGCAGTACAGAGACGAACACTGAAGCTTTCTTT. This translates into CASSGSTETNTEAFF. This chain joins TRBV10-1 and TRBJ1-1; D is ambiguous. The length of the CDR3 is 15 residues. Germline values: CDR1 WNHNN, CDR2 SYGVQD (reference sequence). Trimming shortened V by 4 bases and J by 1 base, and 13 bases separated the two germline ends.

The chain is built from TRBV29-1 and TRBJ1-2; D uncertain. Germline-derived CDR1 and CDR2 are SQVTM and ANQGSEA. This CDR3 contains 11 residues. CDR3 sequence: CSLSAQSGYTF. The CDR3 DNA follows: TGCAGTTTGAGTGCCCAGAGTGGCTACACCTTC.

DNA of the CDR3: TGTGCCAGCAGTTGGCCAGGGGGAGGCACTGAAAAACTGTTTTTT. This encodes CASSWPGGGTEKLFF. The chain is built from TRBV5-4 and TRBJ1-4, with 7 bases aligning to TRBD1. The CDR3 runs 15 residues. J was trimmed by 7 bases and V by 5 bases; bases with no gene match: 11. Per germline, CDR1 SGHNT and CDR2 YYREEE (reference sequence).